Presented here are 22 T cell receptor beta chains from one specimen sequenced in a study of technical replicates of blood from several donors. Assay used: immunoSEQ multiplex PCR; TCRdb lists only in-frame clones, some missing. The sample shows about 88,000 clones, under 95% of them seen only once. The sample was T cells isolated from PBMCs. Receptors were obtained from a human donor in good health.

This rearrangement joins TRBV11-2 to TRBJ2-3; tentative D call: TRBD2 (5 bases). The CDR3 consists of 17 residues. The germline CDR1 and CDR2 sequences are SGHAT and FQNNGV. Trimming shortened V by 4 bases and J by 0 bases, and 17 bases separated the two germline ends. The CDR3 sequence: CASSSLLNRGSTDTQYF. The CDR3 DNA sequence: TGTGCCAGCAGCTCCCTCCTGAATCGGGGAAGCACAGATACGCAGTATTTT.

This clone was seen just once. Here the CDR3 DNA reads TGTGCCAGCTCACAAGGGACAGGGAAAGGTGAAAAACTGTTTTTT. Protein product: CASSQGTGKGEKLFF. The chain links TRBV18 to TRBJ1-4; TRBD1 matches at 9 bases. Germline CDR1 reads KGHSH; CDR2 reads LQKENI. The junction had 7 bases not matched to a gene; V was cut back by 4 bases and J by 7 bases. This CDR3 region has 15 residues.

DNA for the CDR3: TGTGCCAGTAGCTATCGCGGGCCGCACATCGGAGATACGCAGTATTTT. Residues: CASSYRGPHIGDTQYF. The chain uses TRBV19 and TRBJ2-3; possible D gene TRBD2, 5 bases. Germline-derived CDR1 and CDR2 are LNHDA and SQIVND (reference sequence). CDR3 size: 16 residues. Between the trimmed V and J ends, which lost 6 bases and 5 bases, there was a span of 21 bases.

This clone was detected only a few times. This sequence joins TRBV4-1 and TRBJ1-4; 7 bases are shared with TRBD1. The CDR3 has 17 residues. Unmatched junction bases numbered 13, after V lost 4 bases and J lost 5 bases. Germline CDR1 is MGHRA and CDR2 is YSYEKL. The CDR3 spells CASSRQGLIPWNEKLFF. Written as DNA, the CDR3 is TGCGCCAGCAGCCGACAGGGTTTAATCCCCTGGAATGAAAAACTGTTTTTT.

This clone was seen more than once but under ten times. This sequence joins TRBV2 and TRBJ1-1; D not certain. This CDR3 region has 11 residues. Germline V gene data show CDR1 as SNHLY and CDR2 as FYNNEI. Trimming took off 4 bases at V and 7 bases at J, with 7 bases between the two ends. The CDR3 nucleotides are TGTGCCAGCAGTGTTAGGAGTGAAGCTTTCTTT. Translation gives CASSVRSEAFF.

This clone was seen once. In nucleotides, the CDR3 is TGTGCCAGCAGTGACAGGGGGCTGAGCGGGGAGCTGTTTTTT. Its translation is CASSDRGLSGELFF. This chain joins TRBV6-1 and TRBJ2-2; TRBD1 matches 8 bases. This CDR3 has 14 residues. V was pared by 3 bases and J by 7 bases, with 4 bases of the junction left unmatched. Germline V lookup: CDR1 MNHNS, CDR2 SASEGT.

V usage is TRBV10-1 and J usage is TRBJ1-2; a possible D gene is TRBD1 (5 bases). V lost 3 bases to trimming and J lost 8 bases, with 13 bases between them. The CDR3 consists of 13 residues. The germline CDR1 and CDR2 sequences are WNHNN and SYGVQD (reference sequence). CDR3 residues: CASSERQGIGYTF. The CDR3 DNA follows: TGCGCCAGCAGTGAACGGCAGGGAATAGGCTACACCTTC.

J is TRBJ1-3 and V is TRBV11-2; no reliable D call. V lost 5 bases and J lost 2, with 16 bases in between. This CDR3 spans 16 amino acids. Germline V CDR1 and CDR2: SGHAT, FQNNGV. The CDR3 region is CASSLPEGKTGNTIYF. The DNA for the CDR3 is TGTGCCAGCAGCCTACCGGAGGGAAAGACTGGAAACACCATATATTTT.

V is TRBV5-1 and J is TRBJ2-1, with D possibly being TRBD1 (6 bases). Per the germline V gene, CDR1 is SGHRS and CDR2 is YFSETQ. Trimming left V 2 bases short and J 3 bases short, with 21 bases between. CDR3 length: 18 residues. The CDR3 sequence is CASSLLGSRGARYNEQFF. CDR3 in DNA: TGCGCCAGCAGCTTACTAGGTAGCAGGGGAGCACGCTACAATGAGCAGTTCTTC.

The V call is TRBV9, the J call TRBJ2-1; no reliable D call. V dropped 0 bases and J dropped 6 bases, with 10 bases sitting between them. Germline V gives CDR1 SGDLS, CDR2 YYNGEE. The CDR3 is 14 amino acids. In nucleotides, the CDR3 is TGTGCCAGCAGCGTAGACGGGTTTACCAATGAGCAGTTCTTC. This translates into CASSVDGFTNEQFF.

V is TRBV4-1 and J is TRBJ2-5; perhaps TRBD2 as D (6 bases). Germline CDR1 and CDR2: MGHRA and YSYEKL. The CDR3 is made up of 15 amino acids. With 0 bases removed from V and 5 bases from J, the gap between germline ends came to 13 bases. The CDR3 sequence is CASSQDGLRSETQYF. CDR3 sequence (DNA): TGCGCCAGCAGCCAAGATGGACTAAGGTCGGAGACCCAGTACTTC.

This sequence joins TRBV29-1 and TRBJ1-1, with a weak D call TRBD1 (5 bases). The germline gives CDR1 SQVTM, CDR2 ANQGSEA. The CDR3 covers 13 residues. The CDR3 DNA follows: TGCAGTGCTGCGGGGCTCATGAACACTGAAGCTTTCTTT. Its translation: CSAAGLMNTEAFF.

The rearrangement links TRBV14 to TRBJ1-2; D is unclear. Germline V CDR1 and CDR2: SGHDN, FVKESK. V was cut by 2 bases and J by 2 bases, with 9 bases left in between. The CDR3 has 14 residues. In DNA, the CDR3 is TGTGCCAGCAGCCAATTGCGTCTGAACTATGGCTACACCTTC. It specifies CASSQLRLNYGYTF. Combining the CDR3 with reference TRBV14 and TRBJ1-2 gives the whole variable domain EAGVTQFPSHSVIEKGQTVTLRCDPISGHDNLYWYRRVMGKEIKFLLHFVKESKQDESGMPNNRFLAERTGGTYSTLKVQPAELEDSGVYFCASSQLRLNYGYTFGSGTRLTVV.

The gene calls are TRBV7-3 and TRBJ2-7; the D is unclear. The CDR3 runs to 15 residues. V was shortened by 1 base and J by 3 bases, with 13 bases between the two germline ends. Germline lookup yields CDR1 SGHTA and CDR2 FQGTGA. Here the CDR3 DNA reads TGTGCCAGCAGCTTAATCCCCACGGAGTTCTACGAGCAGTACTTC. Translated, it gives CASSLIPTEFYEQYF.

DNA of the CDR3: TGTGCCAGTAGACGGGGTAGCAATCAGCCCCAGCATTTT. This translates into CASRRGSNQPQHF. V is TRBV6-1 and J is TRBJ1-5; D gene unclear. The V gene lost 9 bases and the J gene lost 0 bases, with 9 bases spanning the gap. The germline gives CDR1 MNHNS, CDR2 SASEGT. This CDR3 spans 13 amino acids.

V is TRBV7-9 and J is TRBJ1-4, with D perhaps TRBD1 (5 bases). The CDR3 sequence is 15 residues long. V was clipped by 0 bases and J by 7 bases, with 12 bases between them. Germline-derived CDR1 and CDR2 are SEHNR and FQNEAQ (reference sequence). CDR3 sequence: CASSLAQGGAEKLFF. For the CDR3, the DNA is TGTGCCAGCAGCTTAGCGCAGGGTGGCGCTGAAAAACTGTTTTTT.

V gene TRBV6-1 combines with J gene TRBJ1-5; 9 bases map to TRBD1. With V trimmed by 4 bases and J by 4 bases, 8 bases remained unmatched. The germline V gene has CDR1 MNHNS and CDR2 SASEGT. The CDR3 spans 16 residues. CDR3 bases: TGTGCCAGCAGTGGTCGGCTAGGGACAGGGAATCAGCCCCAGCATTTT. This encodes CASSGRLGTGNQPQHF.

V is TRBV15 and J is TRBJ2-6, with D hard to call. The CDR3 loop spans 15 amino acids. Per germline, CDR1 LNHNV and CDR2 YYDKDF (reference sequence). V was trimmed by 3 bases and J by 0 bases, leaving 6 bases between them. This CDR3 reads CATSSPSSGANVLTF. DNA of the CDR3: TGTGCCACCAGCAGTCCGAGCTCTGGGGCCAACGTCCTGACTTTC.

The V and J genes are TRBV5-4 and TRBJ2-3; 10 nucleotides align to TRBD2. Trimming removed 3 bases from V and 2 bases from J; junction bases left unmatched: 6. The CDR3 has 16 residues. The germline gives CDR1 SGHNT, CDR2 YYREEE (reference sequence). The CDR3 coding sequence is TGTGCCAGCAGCTCGGAACTAGCGGGGTTCACAGATACGCAGTATTTT. Its protein product is CASSSELAGFTDTQYF.

V gene TRBV11-2 combines with J gene TRBJ2-7; 7 positions match TRBD2. CDR3 length: 17 amino acids. CDR1 SGHAT and CDR2 FQNNGV come from the germline V gene. V lost 4 bases, J lost 3 bases, and 15 bases stayed unmatched. DNA for the CDR3: TGTGCCAGCAGCTACGAAGAGAGAGCGGGGAAGTACTACGAGCAGTACTTC. Its protein is CASSYEERAGKYYEQYF.

The V and J genes are TRBV30 and TRBJ1-4; D gene uncertain. The V and J ends lost 1 base and 0 bases respectively, with 12 bases between them. This CDR3 has 16 amino acids. In germline, CDR1 is GTSNPN, CDR2 SVGIG (reference sequence). The CDR3 DNA reads as TGTGCCTGGAGTGCCCATCTAACAGCAACTAATGAAAAACTGTTTTTT. Its translation: CAWSAHLTATNEKLFF.

This chain links TRBV11-1 with TRBJ2-1; 10 bases are a match to TRBD2. V lost 3 bases and J lost 4; bases outside the gene matches: 3. Per the germline V gene, CDR1 is SGHAT and CDR2 is FQDESV (reference sequence). The CDR3 consists of 15 residues. The CDR3 here is CASSLVAGGYNEQFF. The CDR3 coding sequence is TGTGCCAGCAGCTTGGTAGCGGGGGGTTACAATGAGCAGTTCTTC. Combining the CDR3 with reference TRBV11-1 and TRBJ2-1 gives the whole variable domain EAEVAQSPRYKITEKSQAVAFWCDPISGHATLYWYRQILGQGPELLVQFQDESVVDDSQLPKDRFSAERLKGVDSTLKIQPAELGDSAMYLCASSLVAGGYNEQFFGPGTRLTVL.